This T cell receptor beta chain is drawn from a study of cytomegalovirus exposure and HLA in healthy donors. Background on the study: The same platform was used for the approximately 110 validation repertoires and the approximately 700 first-cohort repertoires, a later analysis reported. Findings of the study overall: Cytomegalovirus-associated TCR beta chains were listed, numbering 150 to 200. The tendency of first-cohort TCR clusters to co-occur in the 120 or so validation repertoires was identified by a subsequent analysis. Most TCR sequences proved rare, with some public TCRs found in many donors.

As regards this clone: The target antigen is unknown.

The repertoire was sequenced with immunoSEQ multiplex PCR; TCRdb's copy has only in-frame clones and lacks some. The sample consists of 120,000 to 150,000 clones, approximately 88% of them appearing once. This clonotype originated in a man aged 18 to 29 in good health and CMV-seropositive. The material sequenced was PBMCs.

The CDR3 here is CASQARGMKYYTEAFF. The CDR3 nucleotides are TGTGCCAGCCAGGCGAGAGGGATGAAGTATTACACTGAAGCTTTCTTT. This chain joins TRBV5-6 and TRBJ1-1, with D uncertain. This CDR3 is 16 amino acids long. V was trimmed by 7 bases and J by 3 bases, leaving 22 bases between them. Germline V gene data show CDR1 as SGHDT and CDR2 as YYEEEE.